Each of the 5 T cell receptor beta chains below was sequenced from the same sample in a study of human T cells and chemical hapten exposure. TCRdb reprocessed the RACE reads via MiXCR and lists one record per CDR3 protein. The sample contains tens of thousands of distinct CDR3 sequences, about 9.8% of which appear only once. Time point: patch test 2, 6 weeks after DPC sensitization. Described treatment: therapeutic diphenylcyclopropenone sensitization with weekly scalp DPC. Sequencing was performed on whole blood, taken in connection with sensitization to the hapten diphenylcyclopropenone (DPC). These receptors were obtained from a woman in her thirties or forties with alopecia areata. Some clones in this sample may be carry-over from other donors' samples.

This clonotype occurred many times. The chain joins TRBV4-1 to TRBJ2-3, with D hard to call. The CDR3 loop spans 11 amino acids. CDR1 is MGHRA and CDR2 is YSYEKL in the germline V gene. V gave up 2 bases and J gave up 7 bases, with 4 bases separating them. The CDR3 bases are TGCGCCAGCAGCCAACTAAATACGCAGTATTTT. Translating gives CASSQLNTQYF.

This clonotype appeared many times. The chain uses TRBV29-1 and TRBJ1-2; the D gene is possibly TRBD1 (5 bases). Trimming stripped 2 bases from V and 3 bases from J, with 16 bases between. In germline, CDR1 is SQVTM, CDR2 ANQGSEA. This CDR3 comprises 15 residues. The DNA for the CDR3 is TGCAGCGTTGAAATTTCGGGGCCCAAGCACTATGGCTACACCTTC. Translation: CSVEISGPKHYGYTF.

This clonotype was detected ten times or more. The CDR3 protein is CASSLGSAYGQPQHF. CDR3 DNA: TGTGCCAGCAGCTTAGGTTCAGCCTACGGACAGCCCCAGCATTTT. This chain uses TRBV7-2 with TRBJ1-5; no clear D gene. CDR3 size: 15 residues. V lost 1 base to trimming and J lost 7 bases, with 14 bases between them. Germline values: CDR1 SGHTA, CDR2 FQGNSA.

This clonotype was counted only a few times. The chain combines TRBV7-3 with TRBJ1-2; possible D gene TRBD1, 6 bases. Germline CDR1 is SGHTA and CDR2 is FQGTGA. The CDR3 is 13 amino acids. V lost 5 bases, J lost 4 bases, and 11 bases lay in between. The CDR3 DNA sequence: TGTGCCAGCAGCATGGGACAAATCTATGGCTACACCTTC. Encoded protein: CASSMGQIYGYTF.

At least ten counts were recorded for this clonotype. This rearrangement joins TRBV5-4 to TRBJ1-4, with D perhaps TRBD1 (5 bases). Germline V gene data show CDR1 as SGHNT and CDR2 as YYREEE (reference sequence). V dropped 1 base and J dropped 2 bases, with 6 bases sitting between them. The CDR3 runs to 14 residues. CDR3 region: CASSLQGTNEKLFF. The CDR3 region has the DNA TGTGCCAGCAGCTTGCAGGGTACTAATGAAAAACTGTTTTTT.